These 26 T cell receptor beta chains originate from one sample sequenced in a study of T cell repertoires in cytomegalovirus infection. TCRdb re-called the reads through MiXCR, storing one row per CDR3 protein. This sample has 700,000 to 950,000 distinct CDR3 sequences, with 30% to 35% found just once. Their antigens are not known. The sequenced sample was cultured CD8+ T cells from PBMCs, obtained from culture after CMV antigen stimulation. The origin of the receptors is a human donor in good health (CMV status not recorded). Some clones in this sample may be carry-over from other donors' samples.

This clonotype was observed a handful of times. Germline is not matched at one junction end, which may reflect a read error. J is TRBJ1-1 and V is TRBV7-9; D unclear. The CDR3 runs to 12 residues. Germline V gene lookup returns CDR1 SEHNR and CDR2 FQNEAQ (reference sequence). The CDR3 nucleotides are TGTGCCAGCACCTTAGACAACCCTGAAGCTTTCTTT. Protein sequence: CASTLDNPEAFF.

This clonotype was seen more than once but under ten times. One end of the junction varies from germline; a read error may be responsible. The rearrangement links TRBV5-5 to TRBJ1-4; D might be TRBD1 (6 bases). This CDR3 comprises 16 residues. Germline V lookup: CDR1 SGHKS, CDR2 YYEKEE (reference sequence). CDR3 DNA sequence: TGTGCCAGCAGTTTGGAACTTGGACAGCCTAATGAAAAACTGTTTTTT. Protein sequence: CASSLELGQPNEKLFF.

Notes on this clonotype: This may arise from a read error, as a much more abundant clone is one base away. This sequence joins TRBV7-4 and TRBJ1-2; D unresolved. CDR1 and CDR2 from the germline V gene are SGHVT and SQSDAQ. The V and J ends lost 10 bases and 3 bases respectively, with 15 bases between them. CDR3 length: 13 amino acids. The CDR3 is CAIRKESDYGYTF. The CDR3 DNA reads as TGTGCCATCCGAAAGGAGAGCGACTATGGCTACACCTTC.

The J gene is TRBJ1-4, the V gene TRBV6-6; no firm D call. In germline, CDR1 is MNHNY, CDR2 SVGAGI (reference sequence). The CDR3 is 15 amino acids. V was trimmed by 7 bases and J by 5 bases, leaving 17 bases between them. CDR3: CASTLREGLNEKLFF. DNA of the CDR3: TGTGCCAGCACCCTCCGGGAGGGATTGAATGAAAAACTGTTTTTT.

V is TRBV7-2 and J is TRBJ2-3; 13 bases are a match to TRBD2. The CDR3 length is 16 residues. The J segment lost 2 bases and the V segment lost 5 bases, leaving 4 bases of the junction unmatched. Germline V gene data show CDR1 as SGHTA and CDR2 as FQGNSA. The CDR3 coding sequence is TGTGCCAGCAGCCTGGGACTAGCGGGGATCACAGATACGCAGTATTTT. Its protein product is CASSLGLAGITDTQYF. Combining the CDR3 with reference TRBV7-2 and TRBJ2-3 gives the whole variable domain GAGVSQSPSNKVTEKGKDVELRCDPISGHTALYWYRQSLGQGLEFLIYFQGNSAPDKSGLPSDRFSAERTGGSVSTLTIQRTQQEDSAVYLCASSLGLAGITDTQYFGPGTRLTVL.

The V call is TRBV6-5, the J call TRBJ1-5; perhaps D is TRBD1 or TRBD2 (6 bases each). The end of the DNA fits TRBJ2-3 better, so the J call may be wrong. Germline assignment: CDR1 MNHEY and CDR2 SVGAGI. The CDR3 has 13 residues. CDR3 loop: CASSYWSGEAQYF. Written as DNA, the CDR3 is TGTGCCAGCAGTTACTGGTCAGGGGAGGCCCAGTATTTT.

At least ten counts were recorded for this clonotype. This chain connects TRBV7-2 to TRBJ2-5; D is unresolved. Trimming cost V 2 bases and J 12 bases, with 10 bases left between them. The CDR3 runs to 11 residues. Per germline, CDR1 SGHTA and CDR2 FQGNSA. The CDR3 region is CASSLLPPKYF. The CDR3, as DNA: TGTGCCAGCAGCTTACTACCCCCAAAGTACTTC.

The chain combines TRBV11-1 with TRBJ2-1, with D perhaps assigned TRBD1 or TRBD2 (5 bases each). Germline values: CDR1 SGHAT, CDR2 FQDESV (reference sequence). V was trimmed by 0 bases and J by 0 bases, leaving 15 bases between them. CDR3 length equals 18 residues. This CDR3 reads CASSLALSPGSSYNEQFF. The DNA of the CDR3 is TGTGCCAGCAGCTTAGCGCTTTCCCCAGGGAGCTCCTACAATGAGCAGTTCTTC.

To note about this clonotype: Given a much more abundant clone one base away, this may be a read error. This CDR3 is CANSTDRETQYF. In DNA form, the CDR3 reads TGTGCCAACAGTACGGACAGGGAGACCCAGTACTTC. The rearrangement joins TRBV6-1 to TRBJ2-5, with TRBD1 matching 7 bases. Germline CDR1 is MNHNS and CDR2 is SASEGT. CDR3 length: 12 residues.

This clonotype was observed a handful of times. The V and J genes are TRBV6-6 and TRBJ1-1; D is possibly TRBD1 (5 bases). Germline CDR1 is MNHNY and CDR2 is SVGAGI (reference sequence). V lost 2 bases, J lost 8 bases, and 15 bases lay in between. The CDR3 is 14 residues long. For the CDR3, the DNA is TGTGCCAGCAGTTACACCCCGGGCGGGGGAGAAGCTTTCTTT. As protein: CASSYTPGGGEAFF.

J is TRBJ1-2 and V is TRBV27; the D is unclear. CDR3 length: 14 amino acids. V was pared by 2 bases and J by 8 bases, with 15 bases between. Germline V gene lookup returns CDR1 MNHEY and CDR2 SMNVEV (reference sequence). The CDR3 region is CASSLGSITPGYTF. In nucleotides, the CDR3 is TGTGCCAGCAGTTTAGGCTCGATCACCCCGGGCTACACCTTC.

J is TRBJ1-2 and V is TRBV19, with 11 bases identical to TRBD1. Germline V lookup: CDR1 LNHDA, CDR2 SQIVND (reference sequence). CDR3 length: 16 residues. Trimming took 3 bases from V and 3 from J; bases not matched to a gene: 6. The CDR3 DNA is TGTGCCAGTAGTATGAATCCGGGACAGGGGGACTATGGCTACACCTTC. Amino acid sequence: CASSMNPGQGDYGYTF.

The rearrangement links TRBV4-1 to TRBJ1-5; possibly TRBD1 for D (5 bases). The CDR3 runs 15 residues. Germline loops: CDR1 MGHRA, CDR2 YSYEKL. V lost 2 bases, J lost 6 bases, and 14 bases lay in between. The CDR3 DNA is TGCGCCAGCAGCCAAATTGAGGGGCCATCTCAGCCCCAGCATTTT. Amino acids: CASSQIEGPSQPQHF.

This clonotype was observed a few times. The V and J genes are TRBV4-1 and TRBJ1-1; D is unclear. This CDR3 region has 15 residues. Germline loops: CDR1 MGHRA, CDR2 YSYEKL. V was cut by 0 bases and J by 1 base, with 9 bases left in between. The CDR3 region is CASSQDEAGNTEAFF. CDR3 in DNA: TGCGCCAGCAGCCAAGATGAAGCAGGGAACACTGAAGCTTTCTTT.

This clonotype has only a few counts. The V and J genes are TRBV7-3 and TRBJ2-5, with D tentatively TRBD1 (8 bases). Trimming cost V 7 bases and J 2 bases, with 17 bases left between them. The CDR3 is 15 residues long. Germline CDR1 is SGHTA and CDR2 is FQGTGA. CDR3 amino acids: CASTTGGGQQETQYF. Here the CDR3 DNA reads TGTGCCAGCACCACAGGGGGGGGGCAACAAGAGACCCAGTACTTC.

The chain couples TRBV5-6 to TRBJ2-7; D not resolved. CDR1 SGHDT and CDR2 YYEEEE come from the germline V gene. The CDR3 sequence is 14 residues long. V lost 3 bases and J lost 4, with 14 bases in between. Written as DNA, the CDR3 is TGTGCCAGCAGCTCCCGGGCCGAAGATTACGAGCAGTACGTC. Translation: CASSSRAEDYEQYV.

This clonotype was seen a handful of times. The rearrangement joins TRBV7-9 to TRBJ1-2, with 8 bases that match TRBD1. The CDR3 is 14 residues long. CDR1 SEHNR and CDR2 FQNEAQ come from the germline V gene (reference sequence). Trimming removed 0 bases from V and 6 bases from J; junction bases left unmatched: 3. CDR3 amino acids: CASSLAPGGDGYTF. The DNA for the CDR3 is TGTGCCAGCAGCTTAGCGCCAGGGGGCGATGGCTACACCTTC. Full variable domain (outside the CDR3, taken from reference TRBV7-9 and TRBJ1-2): DTGVSQNPRHKITKRGQNVTFRCDPISEHNRLYWYRQTLGQGPEFLTYFQNEAQLEKSRLLSDRFSAERPKGSFSTLEIQRTEQGDSAMYLCASSLAPGGDGYTFGSGTRLTVV.

The J gene is TRBJ1-1, the V gene TRBV6-2 or TRBV6-3; no definite D call. V lost 8 bases and J 7 bases, leaving 11 bases between the germline ends. CDR3 size: 11 residues. Per germline, CDR1 MNHEY and CDR2 SVGEGT. The CDR3 region is CASGNGVEAFF. DNA for the CDR3: TGTGCCAGCGGCAATGGAGTTGAAGCTTTCTTT.

The CDR3 sequence is CASSPEGAYPYGYTF. CDR3 DNA sequence: TGTGCCAGCAGCCCCGAGGGGGCATATCCCTATGGCTACACCTTC. The chain has TRBV13 and TRBJ1-2; 7 bases are a match to TRBD1. CDR1 is PRHDT and CDR2 is FYEKMQ in the germline V gene (reference sequence). The ends lost 5 bases at V and 4 bases at J; junction bases unmatched: 10. The CDR3 has 15 residues.

The chain has TRBV29-1 and TRBJ1-2, with no clear D. This CDR3 is 14 amino acids long. The V end was cut by 4 bases, the J end by 0 bases, with 12 bases between. The germline CDR1 and CDR2 sequences are SQVTM and ANQGSEA. As DNA, the CDR3 is TGCAGCGTTGGACGGGCCTTAGCTAACTATGGCTACACCTTC. Protein sequence: CSVGRALANYGYTF.

A note on this clonotype: The junction departs from germline at one end; a sequencing error may be responsible. The gene calls are TRBV6-1 and TRBJ2-7, with a possible D match to TRBD2 (7 bases). Germline V gene data show CDR1 as MNHNS and CDR2 as SASEGT. The CDR3 runs 14 residues. CDR3 amino acids: CTSSEGGGHYEQYF. As DNA, the CDR3 is TGTACCAGCAGTGAAGGCGGGGGACACTACGAGCAGTACTTC.

This clonotype was recorded a few times. The chain carries TRBV11-2 and TRBJ2-5; D gene ambiguous. This CDR3 region has 15 residues. CDR1 is SGHAT and CDR2 is FQNNGV in the germline V gene. Trimming pared 6 bases from V and 5 bases from J, leaving 19 bases between. This CDR3 is CASSQTASRSETQYF. The CDR3 DNA follows: TGTGCCAGCAGTCAGACTGCATCTCGTTCGGAGACCCAGTACTTC.

This sequence joins TRBV25-1 and TRBJ1-1; D call uncertain. This CDR3 contains 12 residues. Trimming cost V 3 bases and J 8 bases, with 10 bases left between them. Germline assignment: CDR1 MGHDK and CDR2 SYGVNS. CDR3 residues: CASSDGLLEAFF. CDR3 bases: TGTGCCAGCAGTGACGGCCTTTTAGAAGCTTTCTTT.

There are a few counts of this clonotype. The chain links TRBV24-1 to TRBJ2-1, with TRBD2 matching 7 bases. The CDR3 runs to 13 residues. Germline assignment: CDR1 KGHDR and CDR2 SFDVKD. The trim removed 9 bases at V and 1 base at J, leaving 2 bases unmatched. CDR3 residues: CATGGVSYNEQFF. CDR3 nucleotide sequence: TGTGCCACCGGGGGGGTGTCCTACAATGAGCAGTTCTTC.

The chain employs TRBV11-2 and TRBJ2-1; 7 bases match TRBD1. Germline V gene lookup returns CDR1 SGHAT and CDR2 FQNNGV. This CDR3 region has 10 residues. V dropped 8 bases and J dropped 13; count of bases not matched to a gene: 5. CDR3 loop: CASLGDRQFF. In DNA form, the CDR3 reads TGTGCCAGCCTTGGGGACAGACAGTTCTTC.

As to this clonotype: This may come from a read error, since a much larger clone is one base off. V is TRBV7-6 and J is TRBJ2-6; D is unresolved. The V gene lost 5 bases and the J gene lost 0 bases, with 14 bases spanning the gap. CDR3 length: 17 residues. Per the germline V gene, CDR1 is SGHVS and CDR2 is FNYEAQ. CDR3 coding DNA: TGTGCCAGCAGCCGGGTATGGGCTTCCTCTGGGGCCAACGTCCTGACTTTC. This gives the protein CASSRVWASSGANVLTF.